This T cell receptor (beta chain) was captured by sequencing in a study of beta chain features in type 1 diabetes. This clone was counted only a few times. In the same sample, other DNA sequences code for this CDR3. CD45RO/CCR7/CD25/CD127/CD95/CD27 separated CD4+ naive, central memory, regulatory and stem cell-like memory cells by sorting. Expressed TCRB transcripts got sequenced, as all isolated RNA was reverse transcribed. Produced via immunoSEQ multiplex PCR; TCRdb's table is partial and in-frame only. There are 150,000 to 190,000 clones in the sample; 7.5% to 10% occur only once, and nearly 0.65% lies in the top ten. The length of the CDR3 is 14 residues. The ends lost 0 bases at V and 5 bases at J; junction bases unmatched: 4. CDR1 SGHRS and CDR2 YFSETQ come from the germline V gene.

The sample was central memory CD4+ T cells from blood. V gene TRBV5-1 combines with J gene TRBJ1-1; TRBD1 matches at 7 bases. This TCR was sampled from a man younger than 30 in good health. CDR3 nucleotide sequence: TGCGCCAGCAGCTTGGGCCAGGGGGGAACTGAAGCTTTCTTT. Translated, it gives CASSLGQGGTEAFF.